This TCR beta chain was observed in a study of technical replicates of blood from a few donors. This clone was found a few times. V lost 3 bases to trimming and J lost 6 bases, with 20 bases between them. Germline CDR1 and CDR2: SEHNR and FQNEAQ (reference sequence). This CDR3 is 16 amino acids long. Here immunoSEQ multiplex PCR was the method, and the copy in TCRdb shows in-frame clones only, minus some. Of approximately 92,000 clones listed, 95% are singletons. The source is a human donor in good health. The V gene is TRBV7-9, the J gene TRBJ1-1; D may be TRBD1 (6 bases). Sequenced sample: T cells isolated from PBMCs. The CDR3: CASSFSRSLSGAEAFF. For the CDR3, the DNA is TGTGCCAGCAGCTTTAGTAGGTCCCTTTCAGGGGCTGAAGCTTTCTTT.